This TCR beta chain was observed in a study of esophageal squamous cell carcinoma under preoperative chemotherapy. With regard to this clonotype: The antigen remains unidentified.

CDR3 size: 16 residues. Study-wide results and caveats: After treatment, tumor-infiltrating lymphocytes seemed to come partly from incoming peripheral T cells, not only local changes.

TCRdb used MiXCR to reprocess the PCR reads, holding one entry per CDR3 protein. The data hold roughly 32,000 distinct CDR3 sequences, with roughly 52% observed a single time. Specified time point: before preoperative PTX-NDP chemotherapy. This specimen was taken from a patient given preoperative chemotherapy. The rearrangement uses TRBV12-3 or TRBV12-4 and TRBJ2-5; D is uncertain. The assigned J gene may be wrong: the sequence end matches TRBJ2-1 better. The TCR sequence derives from a human donor with esophageal squamous cell carcinoma. The donor label of this sample is uncertain. CDR3 protein: CASSPYGSLLSNEQFF. The DNA of the CDR3 is TGTGCCAGCAGCCCTTACGGCTCCCTCTTAAGTAATGAGCAGTTCTTC.